The 9 T cell receptor beta chains in this list originate from one sample, sequenced in a study of radiation and T cells in renal cell carcinoma. The time point here: blood 4 weeks post-SBRT, at nephrectomy. Specified treatment: 15 Gy SBRT to primary tumor, nephrectomy 4 weeks later. This table comes from immunoSEQ multiplex PCR, and its TCRdb copy is limited to in-frame clones, with some not included. The top ten hold 9.4% of the sample, which has approximately 90,000 clones, about 85% seen once. The sample consisted of blood, taken from a patient whose treatment included radiotherapy and nephrectomy. The source of these receptors is a man between 45 and 60 years old with renal cell carcinoma.

The chain couples TRBV9 to TRBJ2-1; D uncertain. The V gene lost 4 bases and the J gene lost 5 bases, with 10 bases spanning the gap. The CDR3 spans 13 residues. Germline CDR1 is SGDLS and CDR2 is YYNGEE. The CDR3 here is CASSPITNNEQFF. Here the CDR3 DNA reads TGTGCCAGCAGCCCCATAACGAACAATGAGCAGTTCTTC.

The gene calls are TRBV19 and TRBJ1-1; 7 nucleotides line up with TRBD1. V lost 9 bases, J lost 5 bases, and 9 bases stayed unmatched. The CDR3 contains 13 residues. Germline CDR1 is LNHDA and CDR2 is SQIVND (reference sequence). Written as DNA, the CDR3 is TGTGCCAGCTCATACACAGGGGAAACTGAAGCTTTCTTT. Protein sequence: CASSYTGETEAFF.

V is TRBV29-1 and J is TRBJ1-1, with no clear D. Germline V gene lookup returns CDR1 SQVTM and CDR2 ANQGSEA. V lost 6 bases, J lost 0 bases, and 11 bases lay in between. The CDR3 runs 13 residues. The CDR3 reads CSVLDGLNTEAFF. DNA for the CDR3: TGCAGCGTCTTGGACGGGCTGAACACTGAAGCTTTCTTT.

The rearrangement uses TRBV6-6 and TRBJ1-2, with D possibly TRBD1 on 6 matching bases. With 5 bases removed from V and 7 bases from J, the gap between germline ends came to 14 bases. The CDR3 is 13 amino acids. Germline V CDR1 and CDR2: MNHNY, SVGAGI (reference sequence). CDR3 sequence: CASSKQGGGGYTF. In DNA form, the CDR3 reads TGTGCCAGCAGTAAACAGGGTGGAGGTGGCTACACCTTC.

The chain links TRBV7-3 to TRBJ1-5, with 11 bases that match TRBD1. The J segment lost 4 bases and the V segment lost 2 bases, leaving 4 bases of the junction unmatched. CDR3 length: 16 residues. CDR1 and CDR2 (germline): SGHTA, FQGTGA. The CDR3 DNA sequence: TGTGCCAGCAGCTTACCGGGACAGGGGGGTAATCAGCCCCAGCATTTT. It specifies CASSLPGQGGNQPQHF.

The chain couples TRBV5-1 to TRBJ2-7, with 10 bases aligning to TRBD2. CDR1 and CDR2 from the germline V gene are SGHRS and YFSETQ. J lost 4 bases, V lost 4 bases, and 5 bases had no gene match. The CDR3 runs 14 residues. The CDR3 nucleotides are TGCGCCAGCAGCCCAAGCGGGAGGGTGTACGAGCAGTACTTC. It translates to CASSPSGRVYEQYF.

This chain uses TRBV19 with TRBJ1-1; no definite D call. The CDR3 has 13 amino acids. V lost 3 bases to trimming and J lost 8 bases, with 13 bases between them. The V gene's germline CDR1 is LNHDA and CDR2 SQIVND (reference sequence). CDR3 in amino acids: CASSMPEGLEAFF. CDR3 DNA: TGTGCCAGTAGTATGCCCGAGGGCCTGGAAGCTTTCTTT.

This clone was observed once. The rearrangement links TRBV28 to TRBJ2-7, with TRBD1 matching over 8 bases. Germline V gives CDR1 MDHEN, CDR2 SYDVKM. This CDR3 contains 16 residues. The V gene end was trimmed by 7 bases and the J gene end by 2 bases; junction bases not matched to a gene: 13. CDR3 region: CASTTPLRGRPYEQYF. In DNA form, the CDR3 reads TGTGCCAGCACCACTCCCCTCAGGGGGCGCCCCTACGAGCAGTACTTC.

This rearrangement joins TRBV27 to TRBJ1-1; D call uncertain. Trimming cost V 1 base and J 7 bases, with 10 bases left between them. The CDR3 is made up of 13 amino acids. Germline CDR1 and CDR2: MNHEY and SMNVEV (reference sequence). CDR3 DNA: TGTGCCAGCAGTTTATATTACCCAAATGAAGCTTTCTTT. This translates into CASSLYYPNEAFF.